The text below deals with one T cell receptor (beta chain). The antigen is not known. The data derive from a study of shared clonotypes between healthy human individuals. Recent vaccinations or acute infections were absent in the healthy HIV-negative adult donors. Study observations and caveats: Deeper or shallower sequencing was expected to change how clonotypes are shared among donors.

The method was immunoSEQ multiplex PCR; TCRdb's version includes in-frame clones alone and lacks a portion of them. The table has about 460,000 clones, 75% to 80% seen once; the top ten hold 12%. The CDR3 contains 15 residues. V lost 2 bases to trimming and J lost 2 bases, with 10 bases between them. Germline CDR1 MDHEN, CDR2 SYDVKM. The chain uses TRBV28 and TRBJ1-5, with a tentative D call TRBD1 (5 bases). Material for sequencing was PBMCs. This TCR came from a woman aged 40-49 years in good health. Some clones in this sample may be carry-over from other donors' samples. The CDR3 region has the DNA TGTGCCAGCAGTTTAGTAACAGGAGGCAATCAGCCCCAGCATTTT. Translated, it gives CASSLVTGGNQPQHF.